The text below deals with one TCR beta chain. Antigen specificity is unknown. Trimming pared 5 bases from V and 4 bases from J, leaving 14 bases between. The germline CDR1 and CDR2 sequences are LGHDT and YNNKEL (reference sequence). CDR3 length: 15 residues. The study pooled second doses at about 4 or about 12 weeks. Sequencing used immunoSEQ multiplex PCR; TCRdb keeps in-frame clones, though not all of them. The table includes tens of thousands of clones, 92% detected once. These data come from a study of T cell responses to AZD1222 COVID-19 vaccine. Study outcomes and limitations: Only after the peak T cell response were repertoires sampled. Unmutated variant regions reportedly attract nearly half of all spike-specific TCRs.

The clonotype was recovered from an adult who received the AZD1222 COVID-19 vaccine. The chain couples TRBV3-1 (or the pseudogene TRBV3-2) to TRBJ1-4; D not certain. The starting material was peripheral blood, obtained 28 days after the second AZD1222 dose. DNA of the CDR3: TGTGCCAGCAGCTCAAGGCGGCAGAGTAATGAAAAACTGTTTTTT. It yields the protein CASSSRRQSNEKLFF.